This TCR beta chain was captured by sequencing in a study of regulatory T cells in long-lasting Graves disease. The V segment lost 0 bases and the J segment 4 bases; nucleotides outside the gene matches: 12. The CDR3 has 18 residues. CDR1 is LGHDT and CDR2 is YNNKEL in the germline V gene (reference sequence). The authors built TCR beta libraries using iRepertoire HTBI primers and Arm-PCR of CDR3 regions. MiXCR, run by TCRdb on the multiplex PCR reads, gives a single entry per CDR3 protein. This table holds fewer than 550,000 distinct CDR3 sequences, around 17% found once. Broader study findings: Only a small sample size was used, which may have cut accuracy.

This clonotype was counted at least ten times. Its antigen is still unknown. Time point defined: newly diagnosed GD, antithyroid drugs for less than 3 months. Making the TCR library involved RNA that had been extracted from PBMCs. These data also featured in a second study, about T cells in Graves' hyperthyroidism and ophthalmopathy.

The input for sequencing was peripheral blood mononuclear cells (PBMCs), taken at new diagnosis, from a patient treated with antithyroid drugs. The receptor was derived from a woman between 18 and 30 years old with Graves disease. The genes are TRBV3-1 and TRBJ2-3; 8 bases map to TRBD2. For the CDR3, the DNA is TGTGCCAGCAGCCAAGACTTAGGCGGGAGGTCCCTTGCAGATACGCAGTATTTT. It yields the protein CASSQDLGGRSLADTQYF.